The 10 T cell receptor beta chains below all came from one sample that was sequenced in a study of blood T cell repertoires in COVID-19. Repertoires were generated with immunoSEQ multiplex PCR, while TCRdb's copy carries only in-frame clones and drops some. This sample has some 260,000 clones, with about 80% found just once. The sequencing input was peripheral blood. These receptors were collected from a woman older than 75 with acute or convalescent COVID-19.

The CDR3 bases are TGTGCCAGCAGGCTGGGACTGTCGGGTTTCACCGGGGAGCTGTTTTTT. Protein sequence: CASRLGLSGFTGELFF. The chain employs TRBV27 and TRBJ2-2, with a possible D match to TRBD2 (6 bases). Trimming took 6 bases from V and 4 from J, leaving 18 bases between them. Germline-derived CDR1 and CDR2 are MNHEY and SMNVEV (reference sequence). This CDR3 is built from 16 residues.

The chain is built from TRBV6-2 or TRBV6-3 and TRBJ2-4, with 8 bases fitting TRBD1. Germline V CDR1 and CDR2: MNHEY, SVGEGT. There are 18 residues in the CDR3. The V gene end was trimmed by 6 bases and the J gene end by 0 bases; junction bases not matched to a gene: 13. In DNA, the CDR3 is TGTGCCAGCAGCCTTGACAGGGGAGGTTACTTAGCCAAAAACATTCAGTACTTC. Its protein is CASSLDRGGYLAKNIQYF.

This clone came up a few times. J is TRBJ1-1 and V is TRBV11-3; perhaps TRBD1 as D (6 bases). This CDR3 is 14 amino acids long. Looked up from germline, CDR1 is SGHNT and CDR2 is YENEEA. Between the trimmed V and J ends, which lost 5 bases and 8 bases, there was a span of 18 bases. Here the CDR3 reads CASSPGQPGGEAFF. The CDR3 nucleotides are TGTGCCAGCAGCCCAGGACAGCCCGGGGGGGAAGCTTTCTTT.

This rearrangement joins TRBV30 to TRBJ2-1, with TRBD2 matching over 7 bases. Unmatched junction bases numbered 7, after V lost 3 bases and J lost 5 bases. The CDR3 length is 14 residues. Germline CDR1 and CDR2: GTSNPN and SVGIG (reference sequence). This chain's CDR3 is CAWRASGGNNEQFF. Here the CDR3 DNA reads TGTGCCTGGAGGGCTAGCGGTGGAAACAATGAGCAGTTCTTC.

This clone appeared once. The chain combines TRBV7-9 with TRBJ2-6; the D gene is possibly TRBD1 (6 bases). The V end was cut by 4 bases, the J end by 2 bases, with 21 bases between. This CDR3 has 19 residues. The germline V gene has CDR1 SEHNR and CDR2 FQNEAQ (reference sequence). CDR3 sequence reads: CASSSPLLVSGAGANVLTF. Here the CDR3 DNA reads TGTGCCAGCAGCTCGCCCCTACTAGTTTCAGGGGCTGGGGCCAACGTCCTGACTTTC.

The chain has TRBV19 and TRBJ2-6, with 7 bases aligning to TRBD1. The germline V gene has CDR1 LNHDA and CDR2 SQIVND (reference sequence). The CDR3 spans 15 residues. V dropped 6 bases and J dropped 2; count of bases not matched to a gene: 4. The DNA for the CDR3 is TGTGCCAGTAGCCCGGACAGGCCTGGGGCCAACGTCCTGACTTTC. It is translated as CASSPDRPGANVLTF.

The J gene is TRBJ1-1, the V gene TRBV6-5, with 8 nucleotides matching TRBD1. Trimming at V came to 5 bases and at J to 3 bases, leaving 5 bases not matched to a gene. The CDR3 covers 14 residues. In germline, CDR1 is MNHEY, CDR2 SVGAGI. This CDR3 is CASSLDRAHTEAFF. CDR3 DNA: TGTGCCAGCAGTCTGGACAGGGCGCACACTGAAGCTTTCTTT.

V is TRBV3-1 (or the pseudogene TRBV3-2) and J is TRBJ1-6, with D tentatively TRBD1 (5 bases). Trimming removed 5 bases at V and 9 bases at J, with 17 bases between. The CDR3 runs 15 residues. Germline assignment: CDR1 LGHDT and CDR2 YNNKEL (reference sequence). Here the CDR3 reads CASSAAGPTPSPLHF. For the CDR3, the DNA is TGTGCCAGCAGCGCCGCGGGACCAACCCCTTCACCCCTCCACTTT.

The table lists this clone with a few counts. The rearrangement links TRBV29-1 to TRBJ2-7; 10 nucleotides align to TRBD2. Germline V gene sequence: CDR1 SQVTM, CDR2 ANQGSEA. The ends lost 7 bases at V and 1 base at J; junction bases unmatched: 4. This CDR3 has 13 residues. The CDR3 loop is CSAGTSASYEQYF. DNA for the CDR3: TGCAGCGCTGGGACTAGCGCATCCTACGAGCAGTACTTC.

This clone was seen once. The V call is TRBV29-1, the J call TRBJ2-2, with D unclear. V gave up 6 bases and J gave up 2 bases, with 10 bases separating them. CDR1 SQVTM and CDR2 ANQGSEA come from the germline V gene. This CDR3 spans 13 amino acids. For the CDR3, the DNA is TGCAGCGTGGCAGTCCAAAACACCGGGGAGCTGTTTTTT. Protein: CSVAVQNTGELFF.